These T cell receptor beta chains were read from a single sample in a study of human T cells and chemical hapten exposure. TCRdb independently ran MiXCR on the RACE reads; one entry per CDR3 protein. The sample holds roughly 200,000 distinct CDR3 sequences; 20% to 25% are singletons and the top ten take under 7%. Source: whole blood, taken in connection with sensitization to the hapten diphenylcyclopropenone (DPC). All receptors come from a woman between 45 and 60 years old with alopecia areata. Some clones in this sample may be carry-over from other donors' samples. The CDR3 runs from the conserved cysteine through the conserved F or W. D genes are given only for firm matches. Clone size, where shown, is once, few, many, or a class for clones that have expanded.

abundance	v_gene	j_gene	d_gene	CDR3nt	CDR3aa
few	TRBV29-1	TRBJ1-3	TRBD1	TGCAGCGTTGAAAACCGGGACAGCAGAAACACCATATATTTT	CSVENRDSRNTIYF
NA	TRBV19	TRBJ2-7	NA	TGTGCCAGTAGTATAACCAGCGCTAACCCGTACGAGCAGTACTTC	CASSITSANPYEQYF
many	TRBV25-1	TRBJ2-7	NA	TGTGCCAGCAGCCAGGGCTCCTACGAGCAGTACTTC	CASSQGSYEQYF
few	TRBV29-1	TRBJ1-1	TRBD1	TGCAGCGTCCAGAAATCGGGACAGGGATCATCTTTCTTT	CSVQKSGQGSSFF
NA	TRBV20-1	TRBJ2-2	TRBD2	TGCAGTGCTAGAGATCCAGCGGGAGTATACACCGGGGAGCTGTTTTTT	CSARDPAGVYTGELFF
few	TRBV10-3	TRBJ2-1	NA	TGTGCCACCGTCGGGAGCGGAGACAATGAGCAGTTCTTC	CATVGSGDNEQFF
few	TRBV7-8	TRBJ1-1	NA	TGTGCCAGCAGCTTAGCGAGGGGGACTGAAGCTTTCTTT	CASSLARGTEAFF
NA	TRBV9	TRBJ2-3	TRBD2	TGTGCCAGCAGCGTAGGTATAGCGGGAGGGCCTGTTACGCAGTATTTT	CASSVGIAGGPVTQYF
NA	TRBV6-5	TRBJ2-1	TRBD2	TGTGCCAGCAGTTACTCGATCATCCGGACTAGCGGCAACAATGAGCAGTTCTTC	CASSYSIIRTSGNNEQFF
once	TRBV5-1	TRBJ2-1	TRBD2	TGCGCCAGCAGCTTGAGGCTAGCGGGAGGGACCAATGAGCAGTTCTTC	CASSLRLAGGTNEQFF
NA	TRBV19	TRBJ1-5	NA	TGTGCCAGTAGTATAGCTGTGGGCAATCAGCCCCAGCATTTT	CASSIAVGNQPQHF
few	TRBV11-3	TRBJ2-1	NA	TGTGCCAGCAGCCAAGGGCATTACAATGAGCAGTTCTTC	CASSQGHYNEQFF
NA	TRBV12-3/TRBV12-4	TRBJ2-5	NA	TGTGCCAGCAGCGGCACCCGGGACATGGGATTTGGGTCCCAGTACTTC	CASSGTRDMGFGSQYF
few	TRBV28	TRBJ2-3	NA	TGTGCCAGCAGTTTACCGGCTCTGCCGCTCCAGAGCGGCACAGATACGCAGTATTTT	CASSLPALPLQSGTDTQYF
once	TRBV12-3/TRBV12-4	TRBJ2-2	TRBD2	TGTGCCAGCAGACCTACTAGCGGGAGAGGGGACGGGGAGCTGTTTTTT	CASRPTSGRGDGELFF
few	TRBV11-1	TRBJ1-1	NA	TGTGCCAGCAGCTCGGGACAAATGAACACTGAAGCTTTCTTT	CASSSGQMNTEAFF
NA	TRBV29-1	TRBJ2-3	NA	TGCAGCGCGCAGCGGGTCAACGTCGATACGCAGTATTTT	CSAQRVNVDTQYF
NA	TRBV27	TRBJ2-5	NA	TGTGCCAGCAGTTTCCAGGGGCGGTCTGAGACCCAGTACTTC	CASSFQGRSETQYF
NA	TRBV25-1	TRBJ1-1	TRBD1	TGTGCCAGCAGTGCCCATAGGGCCGGGACAGCTCTCAACACTGAAGCTTTCTTT	CASSAHRAGTALNTEAFF
few	TRBV6-6	TRBJ1-3	NA	TGTGCCAGCCGAAGGGGAGGAAACACCATATATTTT	CASRRGGNTIYF
NA	TRBV5-1	TRBJ1-6	NA	TGCGCCAGCAGCTTGGAATTCAGGTCTTTTGAACGTTCACCCCTCCACTTT	CASSLEFRSFERSPLHF
NA	TRBV4-1	TRBJ2-1	NA	TGCGCCAGCAGCCCCTTCTCGGGAAGGTCCTACAATGAGCAGTTCTTC	CASSPFSGRSYNEQFF
few	TRBV28	TRBJ2-3	TRBD2	TGTGCCAGCAGTTCCCGGACTAGCGGGAGAGATACGCAGTATTTT	CASSSRTSGRDTQYF
few	TRBV15	TRBJ2-1	TRBD1	TGTGCCACCAGCAGAGATGGCGGCCCGAGGGGGCGGAAGGGTGAGCAGTTCTTC	CATSRDGGPRGRKGEQFF
few	TRBV19	TRBJ2-5	NA	TGTGCCAGTAGCGCACAGAACCAAGAGACCCAGTACTTC	CASSAQNQETQYF
NA	TRBV20-1	TRBJ2-2	TRBD2	TGCAGTGCTACAGGAGACGGGAGGGACACCGGGGAGCTGTTTTTT	CSATGDGRDTGELFF
NA	TRBV5-1	TRBJ2-3	NA	TGCGCCAGCAGCATGGAGGGCTGGGACACAGATACGCAGTATTTT	CASSMEGWDTDTQYF
NA	TRBV18	TRBJ1-4	NA	TGTGCCAGCTCACCACCCACAGCGTCTAATGAAAAACTGTTTTTT	CASSPPTASNEKLFF
few	TRBV12-3/TRBV12-4	TRBJ1-1	TRBD1	TGTGCCAGCAGTTTCACAGGGGGTGGGAACACTGAAGCTTTCTTT	CASSFTGGGNTEAFF
few	TRBV27	TRBJ2-7	TRBD1	TGTGCCAGCAGTTTCCCCCGACAGGGCGCCTACGAGCAGTACTTC	CASSFPRQGAYEQYF
NA	TRBV25-1	TRBJ1-6	TRBD1	TGTGCCAGCAGTTGGGACAGGGCTGGTTCACCCCTCCACTTT	CASSWDRAGSPLHF
NA	TRBV19	TRBJ2-2	TRBD1	TGTGCCAGTGACGCGGGACAGGGGTGGACCGGGGAGCTGTTTTTT	CASDAGQGWTGELFF
NA	TRBV27	TRBJ2-5	NA	TGTGCCAGCAGAGATGACACTGAAGAGACCCAGTACTTC	CASRDDTEETQYF
NA	TRBV20-1	TRBJ1-1	TRBD1	TGCAGTGCTAGAGAGGTGACAGGGGTCGGAACTTTCTTT	CSAREVTGVGTFF
many	TRBV15	TRBJ2-1	NA	TGTGCCACCATGAGGGGCAGGGGCGATTCCTACAATGAGCAGTTCTTC	CATMRGRGDSYNEQFF
few	TRBV11-3	TRBJ2-1	NA	TGTGCCAGCAGCTCAGGGTGGGGTGAGCAGTTCTTC	CASSSGWGEQFF
NA	TRBV7-6	TRBJ2-5	TRBD1	TGTGCCAGCAGCTTTGGACAGGGGGTATTCGAGACCCAGTACTTC	CASSFGQGVFETQYF
few	TRBV12-3/TRBV12-4	TRBJ2-4	NA	TGTGCCAGCAGCCCGGGCCGATTAGGGGGACTAGCCAAAAACATTCAGTACTTC	CASSPGRLGGLAKNIQYF
NA	TRBV10-3	TRBJ2-3	TRBD2	TGTGCCATCAGTGAAACGACTAGCCGTCCAGATACGCAGTATTTT	CAISETTSRPDTQYF
NA	TRBV10-3	TRBJ2-5	NA	TGTGCCATCAGCTCCCCACAGGGATTCTCCCCCGAGACCCAGTACTTC	CAISSPQGFSPETQYF
NA	TRBV29-1	TRBJ2-1	NA	TGCAGCGTCGCCCTTCTAGCGAACTCCTACAATGAGCAGTTCTTC	CSVALLANSYNEQFF
few	TRBV2	TRBJ1-1	NA	TGTGCCAGCAGTGACTATCGACAGAACACTGAAGCTTTCTTT	CASSDYRQNTEAFF
NA	TRBV5-1	TRBJ2-2	NA	TGCGCCAGCAGCTTGGCTCTACCTGAGCTGTTTTTT	CASSLALPELFF
once	TRBV6-2/TRBV6-3	TRBJ2-1	TRBD2	TGTGCCAGCAGTCTCAGCCCCCTAGCGGGTTCTTACAATGAGCAGTTCTTC	CASSLSPLAGSYNEQFF
NA	TRBV5-8	TRBJ2-2	NA	TGTGCCAGCAGCTTCTATAGGCCCAATTGGGTCACCGGGGAGCTGTTTTTT	CASSFYRPNWVTGELFF
few	TRBV5-6	TRBJ2-7	TRBD1	TGTGCCAGCAGACTGTTCCGGGACAGAGTGTCCTACGAGCAGTACTTC	CASRLFRDRVSYEQYF
NA	TRBV6-5	TRBJ1-5	NA	TGTGCCAGCAGTTACGAGGTTCCAGGGGCCGGTCAGCCCCAGCATTTT	CASSYEVPGAGQPQHF
NA	TRBV5-1	TRBJ2-1	TRBD1	TGCGCCAGCAGCTTTCTCCCACCGGGACAGGGTTACAATGAGCAGTTCTTC	CASSFLPPGQGYNEQFF
NA	TRBV13	TRBJ2-7	NA	TGTGCCAGCAGCCGTCGGGAGATCTCCTACGAGCAGTACTTC	CASSRREISYEQYF
NA	TRBV7-3	TRBJ2-1	TRBD2	TGTGCCAGCAGCTCCACAGGCGGGAGGTCCTACAATGAGCAGTTCTTC	CASSSTGGRSYNEQFF
NA	TRBV6-5	TRBJ2-3	TRBD2	TGTGCCAGCAGTATGGGACTAGCGGGAGGCGGGGATACGCAGTATTTT	CASSMGLAGGGDTQYF
NA	TRBV10-3	TRBJ2-7	NA	TGTGCCATCAGGGCCGGGGGTGGTTCCACCTACGAGCAGTACTTC	CAIRAGGGSTYEQYF
NA	TRBV20-1	TRBJ2-7	NA	TGCAGTGCTCAGACCGACTACGAGCAGTACTTC	CSAQTDYEQYF
few	TRBV13	TRBJ2-1	NA	TGTGCCAGCGTATCTGATGAGCAGTTCTTC	CASVSDEQFF
NA	TRBV3-1	TRBJ1-1	NA	TGTGCCAGCAGCCTGGGCGGAGGGGAAGCTTTCTTT	CASSLGGGEAFF
few	TRBV7-8	TRBJ1-2	TRBD1	TGTGCCAGCAGCAGGAGAAGGGACAGGGACCTGGATGGCTACACCTTC	CASSRRRDRDLDGYTF
NA	TRBV6-4	TRBJ2-1	TRBD1	TGTGCCAGCAGAAAAGAACAGGGGTCTCAGCAGTTCTTC	CASRKEQGSQQFF
few	TRBV13	TRBJ2-1	NA	TGTGCCAGCAGCTCGGGACTTTTAACGTCAAGCTCCTACAATGAGCAGTTCTTC	CASSSGLLTSSSYNEQFF